A single sample is the source of the 9 T cell receptor beta chains below, sequenced in a study of T cell responses to AZD1222 COVID-19 vaccine. Data came from immunoSEQ multiplex PCR; TCRdb stores just in-frame clones and leaves some out. The data show around 130,000 clones, with 93% seen just once and roughly 0.9% held by the top ten. Here the sequenced sample was peripheral blood, taken on day 0 of AZD1222 vaccination. These TCRs come from an adult in good health.

CDR3 loop: CASSATGGAWYGYTF. The CDR3 coding sequence is TGCGCCAGCAGCGCCACAGGGGGCGCTTGGTATGGCTACACCTTC. The chain has TRBV5-1 and TRBJ1-2, with 9 bases fitting TRBD1. V shed 4 bases, J shed 5 bases, and the junction held 9 bases outside the gene matches. This CDR3 region has 15 residues. CDR1 is SGHRS, CDR2 YFSETQ, per germline.

V gene TRBV7-9 combines with J gene TRBJ2-7; 8 bases are shared with TRBD2. This CDR3 has 14 amino acids. After removal of 5 bases from V and 2 bases from J, the junction contained 5 bases not matched to a gene. Germline CDR1 SEHNR, CDR2 FQNEAQ (reference sequence). The CDR3 DNA is TGTGCCAGCAGCCCGGGACTAGTCACCTACGAGCAGTACTTC. It codes for CASSPGLVTYEQYF.

V usage is TRBV7-9 and J usage is TRBJ2-7, with 7 bases that match TRBD1. Germline V gives CDR1 SEHNR, CDR2 FQNEAQ (reference sequence). V shed 2 bases and J 5 bases; nucleotides not matched to a gene: 0. There are 12 residues in the CDR3. The CDR3, as DNA: TGTGCCAGCAGCTTAAGGGGGCACGAGCAGTACTTC. Amino acids: CASSLRGHEQYF.

The chain couples TRBV29-1 to TRBJ1-1, with 7 bases fitting TRBD1. The trim removed 8 bases at V and 5 bases at J, leaving 23 bases unmatched. Looked up from germline, CDR1 is SQVTM and CDR2 is ANQGSEA. The CDR3 is 17 amino acids. This CDR3 is CSPINGDRRYGGTEAFF. The CDR3 DNA reads as TGCAGCCCCATAAATGGGGACAGAAGGTATGGGGGAACTGAAGCTTTCTTT.

CDR3 DNA: TGCGCCAGCAGCTTGGCCGGGACTATCCTTCAAGAGACCCAGTACTTC. It translates to CASSLAGTILQETQYF. J is TRBJ2-5 and V is TRBV5-1, with 7 bases aligning to TRBD2. J lost 2 bases, V lost 0 bases, and 7 bases had no gene match. The CDR3 loop spans 16 amino acids. Germline values: CDR1 SGHRS, CDR2 YFSETQ.

The genes are TRBV3-1 (or the pseudogene TRBV3-2) and TRBJ2-5; D assignment may be TRBD1 or TRBD2 (5 bases each). This CDR3 is 13 amino acids long. The germline CDR1 and CDR2 sequences are LGHDT and YNNKEL (reference sequence). V gave up 1 base and J gave up 5 bases, with 8 bases separating them. The CDR3 DNA reads TGTGCCAGCAGCCAAGCATGGGGGGAGACCCAGTACTTC. Translation: CASSQAWGETQYF.

This chain joins TRBV19 and TRBJ2-2; weak D call: TRBD1 (5 bases). The CDR3 totals 15 residues. Germline CDR1 is LNHDA and CDR2 is SQIVND (reference sequence). The germline V and J ends were trimmed by 2 bases and 4 bases, with 11 bases remaining between them. CDR3 residues: CASSIKGMTTGELFF. The CDR3 DNA sequence: TGTGCCAGTAGTATAAAGGGGATGACCACCGGGGAGCTGTTTTTT. The variable domain in full, completed from reference TRBV19 and TRBJ2-2, reads DGGITQSPKYLFRKEGQNVTLSCEQNLNHDAMYWYRQDPGQGLRLIYYSQIVNDFQKGDIAEGYSVSREKKESFPLTVTSAQKNPTAFYLCASSIKGMTTGELFFGEGSRLTVL.

This sequence joins TRBV9 and TRBJ1-2; 8 bases agree with TRBD1. The CDR3 sequence is 13 residues long. Germline trimming cut 6 bases from V and 4 bases from J; bases unmatched to any gene: 5. Germline V gene sequence: CDR1 SGDLS, CDR2 YYNGEE. CDR3 sequence (DNA): TGTGCCAGCACCCAGGGGGCATCCTATGGCTACACCTTC. This sequence encodes CASTQGASYGYTF. Complete variable domain (other parts from reference TRBV9 and TRBJ1-2): DSGVTQTPKHLITATGQRVTLRCSPRSGDLSVYWYQQSLDQGLQFLIQYYNGEERAKGNILERFSAQQFPDLHSELNLSSLELGDSALYFCASTQGASYGYTFGSGTRLTVV.

The chain recombines TRBV6-5 with TRBJ2-3; either TRBD1 or TRBD2 may supply D (5 bases each). Germline V lookup: CDR1 MNHEY, CDR2 SVGAGI. Trimming stripped 2 bases from V and 6 bases from J, with 12 bases between. The CDR3 has 14 residues. This chain's CDR3 is CASSYGTPGDTQYF. CDR3 sequence (DNA): TGTGCCAGCAGTTACGGGACCCCGGGGGATACGCAGTATTTT.